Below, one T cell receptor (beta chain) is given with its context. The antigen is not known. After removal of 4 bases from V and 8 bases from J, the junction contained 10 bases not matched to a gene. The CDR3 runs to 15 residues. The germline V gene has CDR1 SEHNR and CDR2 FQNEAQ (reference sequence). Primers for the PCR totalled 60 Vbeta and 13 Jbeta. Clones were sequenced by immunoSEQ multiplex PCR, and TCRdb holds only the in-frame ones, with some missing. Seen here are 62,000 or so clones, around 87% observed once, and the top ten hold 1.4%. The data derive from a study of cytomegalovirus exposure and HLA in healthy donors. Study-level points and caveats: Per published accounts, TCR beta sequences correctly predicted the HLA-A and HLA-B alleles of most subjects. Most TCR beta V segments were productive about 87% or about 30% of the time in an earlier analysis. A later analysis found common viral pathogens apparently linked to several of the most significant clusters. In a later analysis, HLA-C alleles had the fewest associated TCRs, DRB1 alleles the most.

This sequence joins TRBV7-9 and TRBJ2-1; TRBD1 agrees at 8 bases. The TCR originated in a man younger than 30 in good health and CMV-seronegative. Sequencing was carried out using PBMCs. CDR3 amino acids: CASSSAGGSVDEQFF. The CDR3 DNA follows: TGTGCCAGCAGCTCAGCAGGGGGCAGCGTCGATGAGCAGTTCTTC.